This TCR beta chain was found in a study of siplizumab effects on memory and regulatory T cells. Overall study results and limits: Naive T cells looked more diverse than memory cells and looked like major alloresponse contributors. Siplizumab conditions gave an average of around 70% Treg-derived mappable alloreactive CD4+ clones, versus about 30% for controls. Suppressive activity of Tregs proliferating in siplizumab cultures remained unconfirmed. Fewer alloreactive sequences mapped to unstimulated CD4+ memory cells under siplizumab.

V was pared by 7 bases and J by 0 bases, with 20 bases between. Germline assignment: CDR1 SGHRS and CDR2 YFSETQ. There are 17 residues in the CDR3. Produced via immunoSEQ multiplex PCR; TCRdb's table is partial and in-frame only. The sample records more than 50,000 clones, over 90% being singletons. The count of this clone is one. Antigen specificity is unknown. J is TRBJ2-1 and V is TRBV5-1; D is possibly TRBD2 (5 bases). The source material was CD8+ T cells sorted from blood. This receptor was identified in a human donor in good health. This CDR3 reads CASSRDPRGSSYNEQFF. The CDR3 DNA reads as TGCGCCAGCTCTCGAGACCCCCGAGGGAGCTCCTACAATGAGCAGTTCTTC.